The 16 T cell receptor beta chains listed next were all sequenced from one sample in a study of tumor-infiltrating lymphocytes in primary liver carcinoma. The input was 450 to 550 ng total RNA; TCR beta cDNA was made from it with a constant-region primer. Construction of TCR beta libraries relied on three successive nested multiplex PCR rounds employing slightly modified ARM-PCR. Forward primers for TRBV1-TRBV30 and a C-beta reverse primer served the first two PCR rounds, at about 10 cycles each. Each CDR3 protein gets one entry after TCRdb re-called the multiplex PCR reads with MiXCR. The sample records about 130,000 distinct CDR3 sequences, 64% being singletons. Without any cell sorting, 20-30 mg of bulk tissue yielded co-extracted RNA and DNA. The sequencing input was liver tumor tissue from sampling region 3. Subset defined: tumor region T3, left-lateral pole. Source of these receptors: a woman aged 60-75 years with primary liver carcinoma and hepatitis B virus infection.

As to this clonotype: Possible read error: a much larger clone is one base away. The chain recombines TRBV28 with TRBJ2-3, with 11 positions matching TRBD2. J lost 6 bases, V lost 5 bases, and 4 bases had no gene match. Germline values: CDR1 MDHEN, CDR2 SYDVKM. This CDR3 is 14 amino acids long. CDR3 sequence: CASSTVAGGDTQYF. The CDR3 bases are TGTGCCAGCAGTACCGTAGCGGGAGGGGATACGCAGTATTTT.

Notes on this clonotype: Sequence at one end of the junction differs from germline and may be a read error. The rearrangement joins TRBV11-2 to TRBJ2-1; 9 bases map to TRBD2. The CDR3 extends over 19 amino acids. From germline, CDR1 is SGHAT and CDR2 FQNNGV. CDR3 amino acids: CATSLESGGRALTYNKQFF. CDR3 nucleotides: TGTGCCACCAGCTTAGAATCGGGCGGGAGGGCCTTGACCTACAATAAGCAGTTCTTC.

The J gene is TRBJ2-4, the V gene TRBV5-1; D gene unclear. This CDR3 has 12 amino acids. Germline V gives CDR1 SGHRS, CDR2 YFSETQ. V gave up 0 bases and J gave up 7 bases, with 5 bases separating them. The CDR3 is CASSLDSNIQYF. CDR3 in DNA: TGCGCCAGCAGCTTGGATTCGAACATTCAGTACTTC.

As for this clonotype: A read error may explain this, as a much larger clone is one base away. The gene calls are TRBV12-3 or TRBV12-4 and TRBJ2-1, with D possibly being TRBD2 (7 bases). CDR3 length equals 14 residues. For the CDR3, the DNA is TGTGCCAACAGTTTAAGGGGGGGTTACAATGAGCAGTTCTTC. It encodes CANSLRGGYNEQFF.

Points on this clonotype: A read error may produce the germline difference seen at one junction end. V is TRBV11-2 and J is TRBJ1-5, with D maybe TRBD1 (6 bases). This CDR3 has 13 amino acids. Germline-derived CDR1 and CDR2 are SGHAT and FQNNGV. The CDR3 sequence: CASSTTGNQSQHF. CDR3 sequence (DNA): TGTGCCAGCAGCACCACAGGGAATCAGTCCCAGCATTTT.

Comments on this clonotype: A much bigger clone sits one base away, suggesting this may be a read error. This chain links TRBV12-3 or TRBV12-4 with TRBJ1-1, with 9 bases that match TRBD1. The V segment lost 2 bases and the J segment 4 bases; nucleotides outside the gene matches: 11. The CDR3 is 17 residues long. The CDR3 DNA sequence: TGTGCCAGCAGTTTAATACTGGGACAGGGTAGCGGCACTGAAGCTTTCTTT. This sequence encodes CASSLILGQGSGTEAFF.

In regard to this clonotype: At one end, the junction sequence differs from germline, possibly due to a read error. This chain joins TRBV11-2 and TRBJ2-2; D possibly corresponds to TRBD2 (5 bases). The CDR3 is 16 amino acids. Germline lookup yields CDR1 SGHAT and CDR2 FQNNGV. The CDR3 sequence: CASSLYVGENPGELLF. The CDR3 DNA sequence: TGTGCCAGCAGCTTATACGTGGGAGAAAACCCTGGGGAGCTGTTATTT.

A word on this clonotype: Likely a read error: the CDR3 ends without its conserved phenylalanine or tryptophan. The genes are TRBV30 and TRBJ2-1; TRBD1 matches 7 bases. This CDR3 is 13 amino acids long. Germline loops: CDR1 GTSNPN, CDR2 SVGIG (reference sequence). The trim removed 6 bases at V and 2 bases at J, leaving 4 bases unmatched. The DNA for the CDR3 is TGTGCCTGCGCCGGGACAGCCTACAATGAGCAGTTCCTC. The encoded protein is CACAGTAYNEQFL.

The V gene is TRBV10-3, the J gene TRBJ2-2, with 7 bases that match TRBD2. There are 19 residues in the CDR3. V was clipped by 7 bases and J by 4 bases; unmatched bases: 21. From germline, CDR1 is ENHRY and CDR2 SYGVKD. The DNA of the CDR3 is TGTGCCATCAATGGACTAGTGGAAGGAGGAGTTGCGAGCACCGGGGAGCTGTTTTTT. The encoded protein is CAINGLVEGGVASTGELFF.

Concerning this clonotype itself: Germline is not matched at one junction end, which may reflect a read error. The chain employs TRBV6-6 and TRBJ1-5; TRBD1 aligns across 7 bases. The CDR3 sequence is 15 residues long. Germline V CDR1 and CDR2: MNHNY, SVGAGI (reference sequence). This CDR3 is CASSFRQGSSQPQHF. In DNA form, the CDR3 reads TGTGCCAGTAGTTTCAGACAGGGCAGCAGTCAGCCCCAGCATTTT.

As concerns this clonotype: This CDR3 is missing its conserved last phenylalanine or tryptophan, likely due to a read error. The chain recombines TRBV11-3 with TRBJ2-3; a possible D gene is TRBD2 (6 bases). This CDR3 spans 16 amino acids. In germline, CDR1 is SGHNT, CDR2 YENEEA. The CDR3 region is CASSLVSGDFPDTQYL. Here the CDR3 DNA reads TGTGCCAGCAGCTTAGTTAGCGGAGATTTCCCAGATACTCAGTATCTT.

To note about this clonotype: At one end, the junction sequence differs from germline, possibly due to a read error. This chain connects TRBV29-1 to TRBJ2-7; D gene unclear. This CDR3 is built from 12 residues. Germline V CDR1 and CDR2: SQVTM, ANQGSEA. CDR3 in amino acids: CSVWGSPYEEYF. The CDR3 DNA is TGCAGCGTTTGGGGTAGCCCCTACGAGGAGTACTTC.

In its sample, this clonotype was seen a few times. The chain employs TRBV5-1 and TRBJ2-7; 11 bases align to TRBD1. The CDR3 runs 16 residues. V was clipped by 1 base and J by 1 base; unmatched bases: 4. Looked up from germline, CDR1 is SGHRS and CDR2 is YFSETQ. This chain's CDR3 is CASSLTGQGASYEQYF. The CDR3 DNA reads as TGCGCCAGCAGCTTGACTGGACAGGGGGCTTCCTACGAGCAGTACTTC.

In this sample, this clonotype turned up many times. The chain joins TRBV5-5 to TRBJ1-4; D not resolved. The CDR3 loop spans 14 amino acids. CDR1 and CDR2 (germline): SGHKS, YYEKEE (reference sequence). The germline V and J ends were trimmed by 5 bases and 6 bases, with 14 bases remaining between them. CDR3 nucleotide sequence: TGTGCCAGCAGGTCGGACCAATGGGATGAAAAACTGTTTTTT. This encodes CASRSDQWDEKLFF.

About this clonotype itself: At one end, the junction sequence differs from germline, possibly due to a read error. V gene TRBV11-2 combines with J gene TRBJ2-3; TRBD2 matches 14 bases. Germline-derived CDR1 and CDR2 are SGHAT and FQNNGV. The CDR3 length is 17 residues. DNA for the CDR3: TGTGCCAGCAGCTCCATGGGGACTAGCGGGAGCATAGATACGCAGTATTTC. It encodes CASSSMGTSGSIDTQYF.

Comments on this clonotype: It is likely a read error, because the conserved phenylalanine at the end of the CDR3 is missing. DNA for the CDR3: TGTGCCAACTGCCCAGTAGGCAGGGGACTTGTCACCGGGGAGCTGTTTTCT. Its protein product is CANCPVGRGLVTGELFS. The V gene is TRBV11-2, the J gene TRBJ2-2; D tentatively reads TRBD1 or TRBD2 (6 bases each). The CDR3 is 17 amino acids. Germline V gives CDR1 SGHAT, CDR2 FQNNGV. Between the trimmed V and J ends, which lost 10 bases and 4 bases, there was a span of 25 bases.